This T cell receptor (beta chain) comes out of a study of shared clonotypes between healthy human individuals (dated by TCRdb to 2018 to 2021). Study-level background: The cohort comprised a couple of women and a few men aged 18 to 49 years. For each donor, CD4 naive and CD4 memory were each run on three plates, CD8 naive on two plates, and CD8 memory on one plate. The study deeply sequenced blood TCR repertoires of five healthy adults to estimate repertoire size and the extent of clonotype sharing between individuals. Per donor, leukapheresis produced somewhere between about 0.85 and 8.9 billion PBMCs. Libraries were prepared and TCR repertoires were sequenced by different laboratories using diverse techniques, in order to increase sequencing depth and limit assay-specific biases. General findings and caveats noted by the study authors: The genetic and exposure-history diversity represented was limited by the small number of donors. Sampling was limited to blood, and TCR repertoires in tissue likely differ from TCR repertoires in blood. Pairwise subsampling indicated that sequencing depth was expected to affect the degree of clonotype sharing among donors. Clonotypes shared by all four sorted-subset donors showed higher generation probabilities than non-shared clonotypes. Incomplete sequencing was indicated by rarefaction of sorted-subset datasets, despite the large sequencing depth. Larger estimated clonotype richness was generally found for naive subsets than for memory subsets. When a handful of donors were compared, the shared fraction of clonotypes was 5% to 6.5% for naive CD4, around 3.5% for naive CD8, more than 2% for memory CD4, and 0.35% to 0.4% for memory CD8.

Using the deep immunoSEQ assay, TCR CDR3 regions were amplified from genomic DNA by multiplex PCR. Genomic DNA extracted from each cell subset was distributed evenly over all wells of several immunoSEQ 96-well plates, and each plate served as one replicate. For sorted subsets, roughly 200 ng of genomic DNA, equivalent to 25,000 to 35,000 T cell genomes, went into each replicate PCR. The purified libraries were quantified using a Qubit 3.0 fluorometer, sized with a Bioanalyzer 2100, and then quantified again using the KAPA Library Quantification kit. Every immunoSEQ 96-well plate was sequenced on a separate single-read 150-cycle Illumina NextSeq 550 flow cell. The authors' analysis ran thus. Because the immunoSEQ output included only junctional sequences and no quality scores, the filtering could not be the same as the filtering used for full-length reads. Sequences were annotated with PyIR, a Python wrapper for IgBLAST v1.9, and V/J genes and CDR3 were assigned using IMGT germline references. Reads were filtered out if the reads had weak V/J assignments (E-value above 1e-6), no CDR3, stop codons, out-of-frame junctions, or ambiguous translated residues. V3J clonotypes were defined as sequences sharing the same inferred V gene, J gene, and CDR3 amino acid sequence. To compute the percentage overlap between repertoires, the number of shared unique clonotypes was divided by the size of the smaller repertoire. Richness of each repertoire was evaluated using RTK rarefaction, the Chao1 estimator, and Recon v2.1 estimates of unobserved clonotypes. For all TCRbeta clonotypes obtained by the gDNA method from a few donors, generation probabilities were computed with OLGA. This is the immuneACCESS table as TCRdb keeps it, with only in-frame sequences that have V and J called. A part of the clones is gone; compared with another copy, unresolved V genes explain less than half, and the rest is unexplained. V and J calls and clone size are those listed in that table; D and trimming were worked out from the DNA. The sample has a few hundred thousand clones on record, around 95% of them singletons. Jointly, the top ten make up less than 0.13% of the sample.

With respect to this clone: Its target antigen remains unknown. No much larger clone exists at a distance of one base, and base qualities are not known.

Clipping removes 1 base from V and 8 bases from J, with 10 as the unmatched junction base count. The CDR3 has 18 amino acids, counting the end cysteine and phenylalanine. The retained sequence is limited to the CDR3, 54 bases, with the frame set at the first base. CDR1 and CDR2 are drawn from the germline V gene: SGHRS, YFSETQ. For the CD8 naive samples, CD45RO-negative cells were positively selected for CCR7, yielding a CD45RA+CCR7+ population from which TemRA cells were excluded. Healthy HIV-negative adults with no recently reported acute infections or vaccinations were included as donors. Only Caucasian adults living in Nashville, Tennessee, USA were represented among the donors. After blood collection by leukapheresis, PBMCs were isolated using Ficoll-Histopaque density gradient centrifugation and then cryopreserved in the vapor phase of liquid nitrogen. Analytical flow cytometry was used to check the purity and quantity of each magnetically sorted T cell population. Genomic DNA was isolated from every sorted fraction and measured by UV absorbance on a Nanodrop 2000c.

In this chain, TRBV5-1 is recombined with TRBJ2-1, with 15 bases matching TRBD2. The sample taken for sequencing was naive CD8+ T cells sorted from blood. In light of the paper, this sample's cell subset or site label describes: CD45RA+CCR7+. The origin of this receptor is a woman aged 25-40 years in good health. The DNA sequence follows: TGCGCCAGCAGCTTGCGGACTAGCGGGAGGGCCGAGTTGCATGAGCAGTTCTTC. The resulting protein is CASSLRTSGRAELHEQFF.